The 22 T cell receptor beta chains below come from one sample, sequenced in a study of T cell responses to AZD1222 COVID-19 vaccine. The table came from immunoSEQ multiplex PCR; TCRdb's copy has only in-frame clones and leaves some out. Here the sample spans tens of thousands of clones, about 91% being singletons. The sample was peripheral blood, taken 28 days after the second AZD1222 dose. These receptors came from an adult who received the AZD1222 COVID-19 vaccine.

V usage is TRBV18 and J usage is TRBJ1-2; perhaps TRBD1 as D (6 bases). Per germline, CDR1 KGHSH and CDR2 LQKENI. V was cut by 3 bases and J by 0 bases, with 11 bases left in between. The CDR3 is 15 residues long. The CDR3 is CASSPQDRPNYGYTF. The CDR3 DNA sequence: TGTGCCAGCTCACCCCAGGACAGACCTAACTATGGCTACACCTTC. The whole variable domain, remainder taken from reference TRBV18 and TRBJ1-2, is NAGVMQNPRHLVRRRGQEARLRCSPMKGHSHVYWYRQLPEEGLKFMVYLQKENIIDESGMPKERFSAEFPKEGPSILRIQQVVRGDSAAYFCASSPQDRPNYGYTFGSGTRLTVV.

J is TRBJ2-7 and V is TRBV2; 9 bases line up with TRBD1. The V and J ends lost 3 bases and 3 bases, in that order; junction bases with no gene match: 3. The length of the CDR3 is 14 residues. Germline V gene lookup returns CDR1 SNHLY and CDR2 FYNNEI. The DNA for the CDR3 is TGTGCCAGCAGTGAGAGGACAGGGGTCTACGAGCAGTACTTC. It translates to CASSERTGVYEQYF.

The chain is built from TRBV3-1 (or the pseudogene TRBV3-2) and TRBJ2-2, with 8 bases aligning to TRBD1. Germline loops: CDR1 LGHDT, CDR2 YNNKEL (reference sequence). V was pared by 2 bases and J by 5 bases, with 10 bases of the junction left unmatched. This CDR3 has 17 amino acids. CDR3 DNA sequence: TGTGCCAGCAGCCAACCACAGGGGGATGGGGTAACCGGGGAGCTGTTTTTT. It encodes CASSQPQGDGVTGELFF.

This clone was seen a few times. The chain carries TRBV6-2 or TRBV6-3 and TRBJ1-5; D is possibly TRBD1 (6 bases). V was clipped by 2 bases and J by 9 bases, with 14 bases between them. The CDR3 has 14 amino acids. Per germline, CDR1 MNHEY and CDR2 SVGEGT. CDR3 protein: CASSYIQGRGPQHF. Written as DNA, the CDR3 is TGTGCCAGCAGTTACATTCAGGGGCGCGGGCCCCAGCATTTT.

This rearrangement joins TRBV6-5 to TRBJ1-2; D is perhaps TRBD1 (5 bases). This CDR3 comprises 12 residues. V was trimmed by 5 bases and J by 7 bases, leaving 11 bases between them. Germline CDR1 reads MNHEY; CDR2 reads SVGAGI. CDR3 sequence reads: CASSPGIAGYTF. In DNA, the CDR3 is TGTGCCAGCAGTCCAGGGATAGCTGGCTACACCTTC.

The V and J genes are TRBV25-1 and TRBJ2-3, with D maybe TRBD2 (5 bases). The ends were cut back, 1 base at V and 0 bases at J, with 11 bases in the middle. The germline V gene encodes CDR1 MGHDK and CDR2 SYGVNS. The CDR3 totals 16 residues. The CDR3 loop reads CASSELGRASTDTQYF. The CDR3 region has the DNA TGTGCCAGCAGTGAATTGGGGAGAGCTAGCACAGATACGCAGTATTTT.

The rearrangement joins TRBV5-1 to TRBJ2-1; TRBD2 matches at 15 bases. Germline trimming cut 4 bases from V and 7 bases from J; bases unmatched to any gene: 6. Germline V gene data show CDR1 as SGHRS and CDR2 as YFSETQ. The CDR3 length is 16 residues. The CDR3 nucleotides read TGCGCCAGCAGCGGGGAGGGACTAGCGGGAGGAAATGAGCAGTTCTTC. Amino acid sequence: CASSGEGLAGGNEQFF.

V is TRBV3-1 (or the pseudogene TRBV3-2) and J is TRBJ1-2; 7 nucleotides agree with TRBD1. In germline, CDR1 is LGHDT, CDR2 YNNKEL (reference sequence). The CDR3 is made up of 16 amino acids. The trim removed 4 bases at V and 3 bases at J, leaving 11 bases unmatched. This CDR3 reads CASSLGQALTYYGYTF. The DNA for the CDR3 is TGTGCCAGCAGCCTAGGACAGGCCCTAACCTACTATGGCTACACCTTC.

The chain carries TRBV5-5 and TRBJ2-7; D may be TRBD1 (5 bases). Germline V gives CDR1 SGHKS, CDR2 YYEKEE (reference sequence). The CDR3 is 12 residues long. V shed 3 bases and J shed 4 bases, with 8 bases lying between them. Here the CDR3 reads CASSSQGYEQYF. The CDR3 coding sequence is TGTGCCAGCAGCTCGCAGGGTTACGAGCAGTACTTC.

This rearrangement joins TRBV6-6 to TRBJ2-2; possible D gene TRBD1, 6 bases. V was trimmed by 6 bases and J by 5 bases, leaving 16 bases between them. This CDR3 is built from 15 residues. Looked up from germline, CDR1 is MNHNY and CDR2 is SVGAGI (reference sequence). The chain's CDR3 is CASSPGQTRTGELFF. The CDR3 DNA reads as TGTGCCAGCAGCCCCGGACAGACTCGAACCGGGGAGCTGTTTTTT.

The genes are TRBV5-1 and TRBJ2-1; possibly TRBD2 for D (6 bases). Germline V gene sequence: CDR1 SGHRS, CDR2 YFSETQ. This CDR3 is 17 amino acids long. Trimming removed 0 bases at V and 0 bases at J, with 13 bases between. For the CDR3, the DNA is TGCGCCAGCAGCTTGGCTGGTAGCGGCAGCTCCTACAATGAGCAGTTCTTC. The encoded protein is CASSLAGSGSSYNEQFF.

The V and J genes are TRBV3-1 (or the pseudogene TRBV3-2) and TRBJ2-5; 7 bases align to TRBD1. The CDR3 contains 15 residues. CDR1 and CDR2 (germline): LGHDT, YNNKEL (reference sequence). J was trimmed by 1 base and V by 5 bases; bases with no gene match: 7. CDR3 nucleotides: TGTGCCAGCAGCGGTCCCAGGACAGGCCAAGAGACCCAGTACTTC. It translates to CASSGPRTGQETQYF.

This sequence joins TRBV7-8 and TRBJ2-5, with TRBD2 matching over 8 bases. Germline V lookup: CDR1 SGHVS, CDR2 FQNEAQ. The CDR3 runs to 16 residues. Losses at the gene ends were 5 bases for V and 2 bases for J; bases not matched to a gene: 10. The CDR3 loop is CASSGRLALGQETQYF. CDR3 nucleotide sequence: TGTGCCAGCAGCGGCCGACTAGCGTTGGGACAAGAGACCCAGTACTTC.

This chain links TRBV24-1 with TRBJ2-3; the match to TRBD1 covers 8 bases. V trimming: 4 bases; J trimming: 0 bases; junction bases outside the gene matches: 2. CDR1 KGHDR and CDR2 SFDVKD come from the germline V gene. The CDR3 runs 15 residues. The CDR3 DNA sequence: TGTGCCACCAGTGAGGGACAGGTCAGCACAGATACGCAGTATTTT. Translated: CATSEGQVSTDTQYF.

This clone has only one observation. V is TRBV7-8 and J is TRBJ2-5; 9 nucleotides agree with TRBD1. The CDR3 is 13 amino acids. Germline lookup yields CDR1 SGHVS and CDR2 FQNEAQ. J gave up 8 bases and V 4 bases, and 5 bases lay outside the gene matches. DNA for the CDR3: TGTGCCAGCAGCTCGGGACAGGGTCTCACCCAGTACTTC. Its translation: CASSSGQGLTQYF.

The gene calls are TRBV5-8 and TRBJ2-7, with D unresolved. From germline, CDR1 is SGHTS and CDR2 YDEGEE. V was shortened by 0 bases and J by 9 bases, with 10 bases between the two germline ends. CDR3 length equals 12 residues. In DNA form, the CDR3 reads TGTGCCAGCAGCTTGGCCGCCGTGGGGCAGTACTTC. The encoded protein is CASSLAAVGQYF.

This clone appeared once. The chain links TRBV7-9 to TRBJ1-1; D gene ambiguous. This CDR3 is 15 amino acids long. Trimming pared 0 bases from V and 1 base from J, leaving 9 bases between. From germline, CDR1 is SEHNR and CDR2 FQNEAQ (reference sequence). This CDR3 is CASSLALWWNTEAFF. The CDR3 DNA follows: TGTGCCAGCAGCTTAGCGCTTTGGTGGAACACTGAAGCTTTCTTT.

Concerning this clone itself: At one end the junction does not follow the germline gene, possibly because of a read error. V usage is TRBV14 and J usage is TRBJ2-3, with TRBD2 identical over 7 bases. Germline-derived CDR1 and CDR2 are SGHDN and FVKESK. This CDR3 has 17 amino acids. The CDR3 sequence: CASSPREGTHPTYTQYF. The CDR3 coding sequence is TGTGCCAGCAGCCCCAGGGAGGGGACGCACCCCACATATACGCAGTATTTT.

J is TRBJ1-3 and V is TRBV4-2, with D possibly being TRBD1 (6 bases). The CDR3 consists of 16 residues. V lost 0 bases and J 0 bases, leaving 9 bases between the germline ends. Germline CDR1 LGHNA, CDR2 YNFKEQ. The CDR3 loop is CASSQEGQISGNTIYF. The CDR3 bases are TGTGCCAGCAGCCAAGAGGGACAAATCTCTGGAAACACCATATATTTT.

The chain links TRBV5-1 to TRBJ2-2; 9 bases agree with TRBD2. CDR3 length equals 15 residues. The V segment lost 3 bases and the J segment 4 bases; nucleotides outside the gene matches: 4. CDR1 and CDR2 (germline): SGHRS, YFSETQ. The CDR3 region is CASSYGLATTGELFF. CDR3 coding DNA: TGCGCCAGCAGCTACGGACTAGCGACCACCGGGGAGCTGTTTTTT.

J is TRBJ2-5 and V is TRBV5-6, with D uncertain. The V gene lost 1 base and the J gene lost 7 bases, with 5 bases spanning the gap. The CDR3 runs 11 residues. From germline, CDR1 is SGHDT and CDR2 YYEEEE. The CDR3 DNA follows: TGTGCCAGCAGCTTGTCACGGACCCAGTACTTC. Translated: CASSLSRTQYF.

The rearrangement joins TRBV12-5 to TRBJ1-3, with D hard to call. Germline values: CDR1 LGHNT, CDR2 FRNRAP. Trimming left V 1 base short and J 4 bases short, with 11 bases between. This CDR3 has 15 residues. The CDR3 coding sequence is TGTGCTAGTGGTTTGGCCGTCCCCACGGGAAACACCATATATTTT. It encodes CASGLAVPTGNTIYF.